Listed below are T cell receptor beta chains from one sample, sequenced in a study of T cells in Graves' hyperthyroidism and ophthalmopathy. From the multiplex PCR reads, TCRdb called clonotypes with MiXCR, one entry per CDR3 protein. The data contain some 300,000 distinct CDR3 sequences, about 13% of them singletons. The sequenced material came from blood. The receptor set was obtained from a woman between 40 and 55 years old with Graves' hyperthyroidism. The CDR3 runs from the conserved cysteine through the conserved F or W. Each record gives: CDR3 protein, CDR3 DNA, J gene, D gene, V gene, clone size. A D gene is named only where the DNA matches it firmly. For some rows the clone size is stated as once, few or many, or as a class when expanded; others skip it.

cdr3_aa: CASSSTAATEAFF
cdr3_nt: TGTGCCAGCAGCTCGACAGCCGCCACTGAAGCTTTCTTT
j_call: TRBJ1-1
d_call: NA
v_call: TRBV12-3/TRBV12-4
clone_size: many

cdr3_aa: CAWDRGVTEAFF
cdr3_nt: TGTGCCTGGGACAGGGGAGTGACTGAAGCTTTCTTT
j_call: TRBJ1-1
d_call: TRBD1
v_call: TRBV30
clone_size: many

cdr3_aa: CASSVGAAETQYF
cdr3_nt: TGTGCCAGCAGCGTAGGGGCCGCTGAGACCCAGTACTTC
j_call: TRBJ2-5
d_call: NA
v_call: TRBV9
clone_size: NA

cdr3_aa: CASSEVQNYGYTF
cdr3_nt: TGCGCCAGCAGCGAGGTACAGAACTATGGCTACACCTTC
j_call: TRBJ1-2
d_call: NA
v_call: TRBV5-1
clone_size: few

cdr3_aa: CASSQVDLNTQYF
cdr3_nt: TGTGCCAGCAGCCAAGTTGATCTGAATACGCAGTATTTT
j_call: TRBJ2-3
d_call: NA
v_call: TRBV3-1
clone_size: few

cdr3_aa: CASSLTFGHTEAFF
cdr3_nt: TGTGCCAGCAGCTTAACTTTCGGTCACACTGAAGCTTTCTTT
j_call: TRBJ1-1
d_call: NA
v_call: TRBV7-9
clone_size: many

cdr3_aa: CASSLAISTDTQYF
cdr3_nt: TGTGCCAGCAGCTTAGCGATATCCACAGATACGCAGTATTTT
j_call: TRBJ2-3
d_call: NA
v_call: TRBV7-9
clone_size: many

cdr3_aa: CASSGNRVGANVLTF
cdr3_nt: TGCGCCAGCAGTGGGAACAGGGTCGGGGCCAACGTCCTGACTTTC
j_call: TRBJ2-6
d_call: NA
v_call: TRBV10-2
clone_size: NA

cdr3_aa: CASSEWEGFGYTF
cdr3_nt: TGTGCCAGCAGTGAATGGGAGGGGTTTGGCTACACCTTC
j_call: TRBJ1-2
d_call: NA
v_call: TRBV25-1
clone_size: many

cdr3_aa: CASSLATGNYGYTF
cdr3_nt: TGTGCCAGCAGCTTGGCTACAGGAAACTATGGCTACACCTTC
j_call: TRBJ1-2
d_call: NA
v_call: TRBV7-2
clone_size: NA

cdr3_aa: CSARDLSYEQYF
cdr3_nt: TGCAGTGCTCGGGACTTATCCTACGAGCAGTACTTC
j_call: TRBJ2-7
d_call: NA
v_call: TRBV20-1
clone_size: many

cdr3_aa: CATSDPRLAGWRNEQFF
cdr3_nt: TGTGCCACCAGTGATCCAAGACTAGCGGGGTGGCGGAATGAGCAGTTCTTC
j_call: TRBJ2-1
d_call: TRBD2
v_call: TRBV24-1
clone_size: many

cdr3_aa: CAISGRAVAGTDTQYF
cdr3_nt: TGTGCCATTAGCGGGAGGGCCGTGGCCGGCACAGATACGCAGTATTTT
j_call: TRBJ2-3
d_call: TRBD2
v_call: TRBV24-1
clone_size: many

cdr3_aa: CASSPQAGGVNEQFF
cdr3_nt: TGTGCCAGCAGTCCACAGGCGGGAGGAGTCAATGAGCAGTTCTTC
j_call: TRBJ2-1
d_call: TRBD2
v_call: TRBV12-3/TRBV12-4
clone_size: many

cdr3_aa: CASSAGSGANVLTF
cdr3_nt: TGTGCCAGCAGTGCAGGTTCTGGGGCCAACGTCCTGACTTTC
j_call: TRBJ2-6
d_call: NA
v_call: TRBV28
clone_size: many

cdr3_aa: CASGSDRGIYGYTF
cdr3_nt: TGTGCCAGCGGATCGGACAGGGGGATCTATGGCTACACCTTC
j_call: TRBJ1-2
d_call: TRBD1
v_call: TRBV28
clone_size: many

cdr3_aa: CASGNSWGQGNYEQYF
cdr3_nt: TGTGCCAGCGGGAATTCCTGGGGACAGGGAAACTACGAGCAGTACTTC
j_call: TRBJ2-7
d_call: TRBD1
v_call: TRBV25-1
clone_size: many

cdr3_aa: CASSLGGGNEQFF
cdr3_nt: TGTGCCAGCAGTTTGGGAGGGGGCAATGAGCAGTTCTTC
j_call: TRBJ2-1
d_call: NA
v_call: TRBV7-7
clone_size: many

cdr3_aa: CASRDRGDQLFF
cdr3_nt: TGTGCCAGCAGGGACAGGGGGGACCAACTGTTTTTT
j_call: TRBJ1-4
d_call: TRBD1
v_call: TRBV2
clone_size: many

cdr3_aa: CASSPGTAANTEAFF
cdr3_nt: TGCGCCAGCAGCCCAGGGACGGCGGCGAACACTGAAGCTTTCTTT
j_call: TRBJ1-1
d_call: NA
v_call: TRBV10-2
clone_size: many

cdr3_aa: CSARPPGSYEQYF
cdr3_nt: TGCAGTGCTCGACCCCCGGGCTCTTACGAGCAGTACTTC
j_call: TRBJ2-7
d_call: NA
v_call: TRBV20-1
clone_size: many

cdr3_aa: CSGAGGQVDTQYF
cdr3_nt: TGCAGTGGTGCGGGAGGGCAGGTAGATACGCAGTATTTT
j_call: TRBJ2-3
d_call: TRBD2
v_call: TRBV20-1
clone_size: many

cdr3_aa: CASSSTGLSSYEQYF
cdr3_nt: TGTGCCAGTAGTTCGACAGGGTTGAGCTCCTACGAGCAGTACTTC
j_call: TRBJ2-7
d_call: TRBD1
v_call: TRBV19
clone_size: many

cdr3_aa: CASSRLGVEKLFF
cdr3_nt: TGTGCCAGCTCCCGACTAGGTGTTGAAAAACTGTTTTTT
j_call: TRBJ1-4
d_call: NA
v_call: TRBV18
clone_size: NA

cdr3_aa: CASSPRGGGFRFF
cdr3_nt: TGTGCCAGCAGTCCCAGGGGTGGGGGCTTCAGGTTCTTT
j_call: TRBJ1-1
d_call: NA
v_call: TRBV25-1
clone_size: NA

cdr3_aa: CASSRILRDPAYEQYF
cdr3_nt: TGCGCCAGCAGCCGCATACTCCGGGACCCCGCCTACGAGCAGTACTTC
j_call: TRBJ2-7
d_call: NA
v_call: TRBV4-1
clone_size: NA

cdr3_aa: CASSQEVAAETQYF
cdr3_nt: TGTGCCAGCAGCCAAGAGGTAGCTGCAGAGACCCAGTACTTC
j_call: TRBJ2-5
d_call: NA
v_call: TRBV4-2
clone_size: few

cdr3_aa: CAISANRGSIETQYF
cdr3_nt: TGTGCCATCAGTGCGAACAGGGGGTCTATCGAGACCCAGTACTTC
j_call: TRBJ2-5
d_call: TRBD1
v_call: TRBV10-3
clone_size: many

cdr3_aa: CASSQYSGASSYNEQFF
cdr3_nt: TGTGCCAGCAGCCAATATAGCGGGGCGAGCTCCTACAATGAGCAGTTCTTC
j_call: TRBJ2-1
d_call: TRBD2
v_call: TRBV3-1
clone_size: NA

cdr3_aa: CASSFSSLGGIQYF
cdr3_nt: TGTGCCAGCAGTTTTTCCTCTCTCGGAGGCATTCAGTACTTC
j_call: TRBJ2-4
d_call: NA
v_call: TRBV12-3/TRBV12-4
clone_size: NA

cdr3_aa: CASSLGEGWGAFF
cdr3_nt: TGTGCCAGCAGCTTAGGGGAGGGCTGGGGAGCTTTCTTT
j_call: TRBJ1-1
d_call: NA
v_call: TRBV7-8
clone_size: few

cdr3_aa: CAISESKMGGDQPQHF
cdr3_nt: TGTGCCATCAGTGAGTCGAAGATGGGAGGGGATCAGCCCCAGCATTTT
j_call: TRBJ1-5
d_call: NA
v_call: TRBV10-3
clone_size: few

cdr3_aa: CASSLAQGFTETQYF
cdr3_nt: TGTGCCAGCAGCCTCGCCCAGGGGTTTACGGAGACCCAGTACTTC
j_call: TRBJ2-5
d_call: NA
v_call: TRBV5-6
clone_size: many

cdr3_aa: CASSGSRGESYNSPLHF
cdr3_nt: TGTGCCAGCAGCGGTAGCAGGGGAGAGTCCTATAATTCACCCCTCCACTTT
j_call: TRBJ1-6
d_call: NA
v_call: TRBV28
clone_size: few

cdr3_aa: CASSLAGTGHEQFF
cdr3_nt: TGTGCCAGCAGCTTAGCTGGGACAGGGCATGAGCAGTTCTTC
j_call: TRBJ2-1
d_call: TRBD1
v_call: TRBV7-9
clone_size: many

cdr3_aa: CSARDEGHLNTIYF
cdr3_nt: TGCAGTGCTAGAGATGAGGGACACCTAAACACCATATATTTT
j_call: TRBJ1-3
d_call: NA
v_call: TRBV20-1
clone_size: NA

cdr3_aa: CASSSPFSVRSGISTEAFF
cdr3_nt: TGTGCCAGCAGTTCGCCTTTTTCCGTCCGGAGCGGAATCAGCACTGAAGCTTTCTTT
j_call: TRBJ1-1
d_call: NA
v_call: TRBV6-5
clone_size: many

cdr3_aa: CAVPGLGNEKLFF
cdr3_nt: TGTGCCGTACCGGGACTGGGAAATGAAAAACTGTTTTTT
j_call: TRBJ1-4
d_call: NA
v_call: TRBV6-1
clone_size: many

cdr3_aa: CASGESAGAQYTQYF
cdr3_nt: TGTGCCAGCGGGGAATCAGCGGGAGCCCAATATACGCAGTATTTT
j_call: TRBJ2-3
d_call: TRBD2
v_call: TRBV2
clone_size: many

cdr3_aa: CASTTLTGTNYGYTF
cdr3_nt: TGTGCCAGCACCACCCTAACCGGGACAAACTATGGCTACACCTTC
j_call: TRBJ1-2
d_call: NA
v_call: TRBV6-1
clone_size: many

cdr3_aa: CASSYSVAGTDTQYF
cdr3_nt: TGTGCCAGCAGTTACTCGGTCGCAGGCACAGATACGCAGTATTTT
j_call: TRBJ2-3
d_call: NA
v_call: TRBV6-5
clone_size: many

cdr3_aa: CASSWEMNTGELFF
cdr3_nt: TGTGCCAGCAGCTGGGAGATGAACACCGGGGAGCTGTTTTTT
j_call: TRBJ2-2
d_call: NA
v_call: TRBV11-2
clone_size: many

cdr3_aa: CASRQLAGNTGELFF
cdr3_nt: TGTGCCAGCAGACAACTAGCGGGAAATACCGGGGAGCTGTTTTTT
j_call: TRBJ2-2
d_call: TRBD2
v_call: TRBV11-2
clone_size: many

cdr3_aa: CASSPQGIAKNIQYF
cdr3_nt: TGTGCCAGCTCACCGCAGGGGATAGCCAAAAACATTCAGTACTTC
j_call: TRBJ2-4
d_call: NA
v_call: TRBV18
clone_size: few

cdr3_aa: CASRTTGTTYGYTF
cdr3_nt: TGTGCCAGCAGAACGACAGGGACGACCTATGGCTACACCTTC
j_call: TRBJ1-2
d_call: TRBD1
v_call: TRBV12-3/TRBV12-4
clone_size: NA

cdr3_aa: CASIARGANTEAFF
cdr3_nt: TGTGCCAGCATCGCAAGGGGGGCGAACACTGAAGCTTTCTTT
j_call: TRBJ1-1
d_call: NA
v_call: TRBV2
clone_size: many

cdr3_aa: CSALPGQGRYGYTF
cdr3_nt: TGCAGTGCTCTGCCGGGACAGGGTCGCTATGGCTACACCTTC
j_call: TRBJ1-2
d_call: TRBD1
v_call: TRBV20-1
clone_size: NA

cdr3_aa: CASSLAGVAGYTF
cdr3_nt: TGTGCCAGCAGTTTAGCAGGTGTTGCTGGCTACACCTTC
j_call: TRBJ1-2
d_call: NA
v_call: TRBV28
clone_size: many

cdr3_aa: CATSDLGGSSYNEQFF
cdr3_nt: TGTGCCACCAGTGATTTGGGGGGAAGCTCCTACAATGAGCAGTTCTTC
j_call: TRBJ2-1
d_call: NA
v_call: TRBV24-1
clone_size: many